Below, 27 T cell receptor beta chains from the same sample are listed, as sequenced in a study of a mutant IDH1 vaccine in newly diagnosed glioma. Time point here: baseline, week 1 (first vaccination visit). Treatment defined: pre-vaccination baseline after standard-of-care therapy. Assay used: immunoSEQ multiplex PCR; TCRdb lists only in-frame clones, some missing. This table holds 85,000 to 100,000 clones, 80% found once. The sample was PBMCs, taken from a glioma patient treated with radiotherapy, temozolomide or both. Receptors originate from a man in his forties with glioma.

This clone was seen a handful of times. The gene calls are TRBV4-1 and TRBJ1-1; maybe TRBD1 (5 bases). The CDR3 sequence is 17 residues long. V lost 4 bases to trimming and J lost 5 bases, with 23 bases between them. CDR1 and CDR2 from the germline V gene are MGHRA and YSYEKL. The CDR3 DNA is TGCGCCAGCAGCCCCTATAACTCGGGGATCGGGGGAACTGAAGCTTTCTTT. It translates to CASSPYNSGIGGTEAFF.

The genes are TRBV5-1 and TRBJ1-4; 7 positions match TRBD1. This CDR3 contains 16 residues. CDR1 is SGHRS and CDR2 is YFSETQ in the germline V gene. Trimming took 1 base from V and 4 from J; bases not matched to a gene: 7. The chain's CDR3 is CASSLRDRSYNEKLFF. The CDR3, as DNA: TGCGCCAGCAGCTTGAGGGACAGATCCTATAATGAAAAACTGTTTTTT.

The chain joins TRBV2 to TRBJ1-2; 12 bases match TRBD1. The CDR3 consists of 15 residues. V dropped 6 bases and J dropped 7; count of bases not matched to a gene: 9. The germline CDR1 and CDR2 sequences are SNHLY and FYNNEI. Written as DNA, the CDR3 is TGTGCCAGCAGCACCTCGGGACAGGGGGCTGGTGGCTACACCTTC. Residues: CASSTSGQGAGGYTF. Using reference TRBV2 and TRBJ1-2 for the parts outside the CDR3, the full variable domain is EPEVTQTPSHQVTQMGQEVILRCVPISNHLYFYWYRQILGQKVEFLVSFYNNEISEKSEIFDDQFSVERPDGSNFTLKIRSTKLEDSAMYFCASSTSGQGAGGYTFGSGTRLTVV.

V gene TRBV7-2 combines with J gene TRBJ1-1; TRBD1 agrees at 7 bases. Germline V gene data show CDR1 as SGHTA and CDR2 as FQGNSA. Trimming cost V 4 bases and J 7 bases; bases outside gene matches: 15. This CDR3 comprises 16 residues. The CDR3 loop is CASSYRVAQGQIEAFF. CDR3 nucleotides: TGTGCCAGCAGCTACCGGGTGGCACAGGGGCAGATTGAAGCTTTCTTT.

This chain links TRBV30 with TRBJ2-7, with a tentative D call TRBD1 (5 bases). CDR1 and CDR2 (germline): GTSNPN, SVGIG (reference sequence). The germline V and J ends were trimmed by 5 bases and 1 base, with 15 bases remaining between them. The length of the CDR3 is 14 residues. The CDR3 coding sequence is TGTGCCTGGTCCGAGATGACAGCTTCCTACGAGCAGTACTTC. Amino acids: CAWSEMTASYEQYF.

On this clone itself: The sample carries other DNA sequences with the same CDR3. The CDR3 nucleotides are TGTGCCAGCTCACCACCGGCTGGACAAGAGACCCAGTACTTC. It encodes CASSPPAGQETQYF. This chain connects TRBV18 to TRBJ2-5; D is unresolved. The germline CDR1 and CDR2 sequences are KGHSH and LQKENI. The CDR3 contains 14 residues. The ends were cut back, 0 bases at V and 2 bases at J, with 7 bases in the middle. The full variable domain, completed using reference TRBV18 and TRBJ2-5, is NAGVMQNPRHLVRRRGQEARLRCSPMKGHSHVYWYRQLPEEGLKFMVYLQKENIIDESGMPKERFSAEFPKEGPSILRIQQVVRGDSAAYFCASSPPAGQETQYFGPGTRLLVL.

This clone was found a few times. The rearrangement joins TRBV30 to TRBJ1-5; D possibly corresponds to TRBD1 (5 bases). Germline assignment: CDR1 GTSNPN and CDR2 SVGIG (reference sequence). CDR3 length: 12 amino acids. The V end was cut by 0 bases, the J end by 7 bases, with 7 bases between. The CDR3 sequence is CAWSVGEQPQHF. The CDR3 coding sequence is TGTGCCTGGAGTGTGGGGGAACAGCCCCAGCATTTT.

This clone came up once. The rearrangement links TRBV6-4 to TRBJ1-2; 10 bases line up with TRBD1. V gave up 5 bases and J gave up 3 bases; unmatched junction bases: 6. CDR3 length: 15 residues. Per the germline V gene, CDR1 is MRHNA and CDR2 is SNTAGT. Here the CDR3 DNA reads TGTGCCAGCAGTCTTACCGGGACAGGGGACTATGGCTACACCTTC. This translates into CASSLTGTGDYGYTF.

This chain connects TRBV5-5 to TRBJ2-1; perhaps TRBD1 as D (5 bases). Trimming removed 2 bases at V and 0 bases at J, with 24 bases between. This CDR3 has 20 amino acids. Germline V gene sequence: CDR1 SGHKS, CDR2 YYEKEE (reference sequence). Here the CDR3 DNA reads TGTGCCAGCAGCTTCCCGACCGCCCGACAGCCGATAAACTCCTACAATGAGCAGTTCTTC. It yields the protein CASSFPTARQPINSYNEQFF.

In this sample, this clone turned up a few times. The chain combines TRBV5-4 with TRBJ1-1; D is ambiguous. From germline, CDR1 is SGHNT and CDR2 YYREEE (reference sequence). The CDR3 extends over 13 amino acids. Trimming took 3 bases from V and 2 from J, leaving 8 bases between them. The CDR3 loop reads CASSWRDNTEAFF. CDR3 in DNA: TGTGCCAGCAGCTGGCGGGATAACACTGAAGCTTTCTTT.

The chain combines TRBV28 with TRBJ1-1; TRBD1 agrees at 7 bases. Losses at the gene ends were 9 bases for V and 4 bases for J; bases not matched to a gene: 14. This CDR3 is 15 amino acids long. The germline CDR1 and CDR2 sequences are MDHEN and SYDVKM. CDR3 sequence reads: CASSLNRGKGTEAFF. CDR3 sequence (DNA): TGTGCCAGTAGCCTTAACAGGGGAAAAGGCACTGAAGCTTTCTTT.

This clone was seen only a few times. This rearrangement joins TRBV6-1 to TRBJ2-2; D not certain. The CDR3 length is 15 residues. Trimming took off 7 bases at V and 0 bases at J, with 12 bases between the two ends. Germline V CDR1 and CDR2: MNHNS, SASEGT. The CDR3 sequence is CASTRDLPNTGELFF. CDR3 in DNA: TGTGCCAGCACCAGAGACTTGCCGAACACCGGGGAGCTGTTTTTT.

The chain is built from TRBV14 and TRBJ2-7; maybe TRBD2 (6 bases). CDR1 is SGHDN, CDR2 FVKESK, per germline. This CDR3 is 16 amino acids long. V lost 1 base, J lost 5 bases, and 18 bases lay in between. CDR3 nucleotide sequence: TGTGCCAGCAGCCAAGTTTTATCCCTTTGGGGGGACGAGCAGTACTTC. Residues: CASSQVLSLWGDEQYF. The full variable domain, with the rest looked up from reference TRBV14 and TRBJ2-7, is EAGVTQFPSHSVIEKGQTVTLRCDPISGHDNLYWYRRVMGKEIKFLLHFVKESKQDESGMPNNRFLAERTGGTYSTLKVQPAELEDSGVYFCASSQVLSLWGDEQYFGPGTRLTVT.

The rearrangement uses TRBV6-5 and TRBJ2-2; tentative D call: TRBD1 (5 bases). Germline V gene data show CDR1 as MNHEY and CDR2 as SVGAGI. The CDR3 sequence is 14 residues long. The ends were cut back, 2 bases at V and 1 base at J, with 5 bases in the middle. The CDR3 region is CASSYDRNTGELFF. CDR3 nucleotide sequence: TGTGCCAGCAGTTACGACAGGAACACCGGGGAGCTGTTTTTT.

The chain links TRBV18 to TRBJ1-2; a weak D match, TRBD1 (6 bases). The CDR3 runs 15 residues. Germline V gene sequence: CDR1 KGHSH, CDR2 LQKENI. Deletions cut 2 bases from V and 6 bases from J, with 16 bases between. The CDR3 DNA follows: TGTGCCAGCTCACCAAAGGGGGAGCCTTCGAATGGCTACACCTTC. Amino acid sequence: CASSPKGEPSNGYTF. The entire variable domain, with the rest obtained from reference TRBV18 and TRBJ1-2, is as follows: NAGVMQNPRHLVRRRGQEARLRCSPMKGHSHVYWYRQLPEEGLKFMVYLQKENIIDESGMPKERFSAEFPKEGPSILRIQQVVRGDSAAYFCASSPKGEPSNGYTFGSGTRLTVV.

Notes on this clone: At one of its ends the junction is not consistent with the germline gene, which may arise from a read error. The chain recombines TRBV7-7 with TRBJ2-1; D could derive from TRBD1 or TRBD2 (5 bases each). CDR3 length equals 15 residues. CDR1 is SSHAT, CDR2 FNYEAQ, per germline (reference sequence). CDR3 amino acids: CASSSKGRIDNEQFF. CDR3 DNA sequence: TGTGCTAGCAGCTCTAAGGGACGGATAGACAATGAGCAGTTCTTC.

This chain links TRBV7-2 with TRBJ1-4, with a possible D match to TRBD1 (5 bases). Between the trimmed V and J ends, which lost 6 bases and 5 bases, there was a span of 13 bases. Germline V gene sequence: CDR1 SGHTA, CDR2 FQGNSA. The CDR3 runs to 14 residues. CDR3 amino acids: CASSYRTSNEKLFF. As DNA, the CDR3 is TGTGCCAGCAGTTACCGGACAAGCAATGAAAAACTGTTTTTT.

The chain is built from TRBV5-1 and TRBJ1-6; 8 bases agree with TRBD1. The CDR3 length is 16 residues. J was trimmed by 8 bases and V by 4 bases; bases with no gene match: 11. Germline loops: CDR1 SGHRS, CDR2 YFSETQ. CDR3 nucleotide sequence: TGCGCCAGCAGCAGGGAACAGGGGGGGAGAGATTCACCCCTCCACTTT. Its protein is CASSREQGGRDSPLHF.

V usage is TRBV5-4 and J usage is TRBJ2-7, with a weak D call TRBD1 (6 bases). Germline lookup yields CDR1 SGHNT and CDR2 YYREEE (reference sequence). V lost 0 bases, J lost 1 base, and 8 bases lay in between. The length of the CDR3 is 14 residues. The CDR3 sequence is CASSLGRGSYEQYF. As DNA, the CDR3 is TGTGCCAGCAGCTTGGGCAGGGGTTCCTACGAGCAGTACTTC. Variable domain in full (rest from reference TRBV5-4 and TRBJ2-7): ETGVTQSPTHLIKTRGQQVTLRCSSQSGHNTVSWYQQALGQGPQFIFQYYREEENGRGNFPPRFSGLQFPNYSSELNVNALELDDSALYLCASSLGRGSYEQYFGPGTRLTVT.

The rearrangement uses TRBV5-1 and TRBJ2-2, with D unclear. This CDR3 region has 13 residues. Germline V lookup: CDR1 SGHRS, CDR2 YFSETQ. Between the trimmed V and J ends, which lost 5 bases and 5 bases, there was a span of 10 bases. For the CDR3, the DNA is TGCGCCAGCAGTCCTCAGGTAACCGGGGAGCTGTTTTTT. This sequence encodes CASSPQVTGELFF.

The chain carries TRBV11-3 and TRBJ1-5; unclear D gene. Germline V gene data show CDR1 as SGHNT and CDR2 as YENEEA. V was cut by 8 bases and J by 0 bases, with 2 bases left in between. The CDR3 runs 11 residues. CDR3 DNA: TGTGCCAGCTCTAGCAATCAGCCCCAGCATTTT. Its protein product is CASSSNQPQHF.

The gene calls are TRBV5-4 and TRBJ2-5; no clear D. This CDR3 region has 12 residues. CDR1 and CDR2 (germline): SGHNT, YYREEE (reference sequence). Trimming left V 0 bases short and J 5 bases short, with 5 bases between. CDR3 sequence reads: CASSLDAETQYF. The CDR3 DNA follows: TGTGCCAGCAGCTTGGACGCGGAGACCCAGTACTTC.

The genes are TRBV6-5 and TRBJ2-1; D not certain. This CDR3 spans 13 amino acids. Between the trimmed V and J ends, which lost 4 bases and 5 bases, there was a span of 9 bases. Per germline, CDR1 MNHEY and CDR2 SVGAGI. For the CDR3, the DNA is TGTGCCAGCAGTTCTCAGGAAGACAATGAGCAGTTCTTC. It is translated as CASSSQEDNEQFF.

The J gene is TRBJ2-2, the V gene TRBV4-2, with D unresolved. V was cut by 0 bases and J by 6 bases, with 11 bases left in between. This CDR3 is 15 amino acids long. Germline CDR1 LGHNA, CDR2 YNFKEQ. The CDR3 coding sequence is TGTGCCAGCAGCCAAGAGGACCTATCAGCCGGGGAGCTGTTTTTT. Protein: CASSQEDLSAGELFF.

The chain links TRBV28 to TRBJ2-1, with 12 bases that match TRBD2. From germline, CDR1 is MDHEN and CDR2 SYDVKM. This CDR3 has 19 amino acids. The trim removed 6 bases at V and 8 bases at J, leaving 20 bases unmatched. The CDR3 DNA is TGTGCCAGCAGCTCCGGTGGCCTCTGGGCTAGCGGGAGGGCCTATGAGCAGTTCTTC. Translation: CASSSGGLWASGRAYEQFF.

The chain carries TRBV2 and TRBJ1-2; maybe TRBD1 (5 bases). Germline loops: CDR1 SNHLY, CDR2 FYNNEI. The V and J ends lost 8 bases and 5 bases respectively, with 12 bases between them. The CDR3 covers 12 residues. This CDR3 reads CASGAGRYGYTF. CDR3 nucleotides: TGTGCCAGCGGGGCGGGAAGGTATGGCTACACCTTC.

The V gene is TRBV7-8, the J gene TRBJ2-7; TRBD1 aligns across 7 bases. CDR1 and CDR2 from the germline V gene are SGHVS and FQNEAQ. V lost 3 bases to trimming and J lost 6 bases; unmatched junction nucleotides: 8. This CDR3 is built from 14 residues. The CDR3 loop is CASSFRDSLLEQYF. DNA of the CDR3: TGTGCCAGCAGCTTTAGGGACAGTTTGCTCGAGCAGTACTTC.